Sequencing of this T cell receptor beta chain was carried out in a study of beta chain features in type 1 diabetes. Study results and limitations: Among all four CD4+ subsets, Type 1 diabetes patients had TCRB CDR3s that were moderately but significantly shorter.

A note on this clone: The antigen is undetermined.

Expressed TCRB transcripts got sequenced, as all isolated RNA was reverse transcribed. The method was immunoSEQ multiplex PCR; TCRdb's version includes in-frame clones alone and lacks a portion of them. Of around 250,000 clones listed, approximately 13% are singletons. The material sequenced was naive CD4+ T cells from blood. The sequence was obtained from a man under 40 with type 1 diabetes.

The CDR3 DNA follows: TGTGCCAGCAGTCTGAGACAGCGAAATGAAGCTTTCTTT. Protein: CASSLRQRNEAFF. The J gene is TRBJ1-1, the V gene TRBV25-1, with a weak D call TRBD1 (5 bases). Trimming cost V 5 bases and J 7 bases, with 14 bases left between them. CDR1 is MGHDK and CDR2 is SYGVNS in the germline V gene. This CDR3 comprises 13 residues.